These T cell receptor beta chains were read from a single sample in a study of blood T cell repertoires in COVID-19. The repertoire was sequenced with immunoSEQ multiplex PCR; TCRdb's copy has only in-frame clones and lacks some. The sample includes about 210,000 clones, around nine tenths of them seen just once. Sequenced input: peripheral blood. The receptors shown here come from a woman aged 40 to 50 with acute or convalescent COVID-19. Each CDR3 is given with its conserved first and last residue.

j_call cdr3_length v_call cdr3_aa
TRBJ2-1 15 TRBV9 CASSATGAPGNEQFF
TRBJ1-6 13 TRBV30 CAYRVQDNSPLHF
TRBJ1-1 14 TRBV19 CASSVGGGNTEAFF
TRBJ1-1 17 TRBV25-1 CASSESSGTGVKRGAFF
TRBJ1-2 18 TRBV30 CAWSDPITGTGGSYGYTF
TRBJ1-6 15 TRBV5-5 CASSFLGQSNSPLHF
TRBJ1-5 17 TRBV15 CATSRTGVSLGNQPQHF
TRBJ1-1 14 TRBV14 CASSQDWGDRGAFF
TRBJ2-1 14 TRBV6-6 CASSSGVAINEQFF
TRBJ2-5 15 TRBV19 CASSAMGLTQETQYF
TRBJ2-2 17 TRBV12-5 CASGLVIGQRNTGELFF
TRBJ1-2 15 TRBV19 CASQEGLLTGNGYTF
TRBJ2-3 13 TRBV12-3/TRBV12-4 CASNQLTGATQYF
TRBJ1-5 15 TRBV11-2 CASSLDSGQGQPQHF
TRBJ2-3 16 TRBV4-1 CASSQAGGALTDTQYF
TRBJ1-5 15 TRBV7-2 CASSLVGGNNQPQHF
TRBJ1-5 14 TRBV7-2 CASSLGGDNQPQHF
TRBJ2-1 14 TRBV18 CASSPVGRGNEQFF
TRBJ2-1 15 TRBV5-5 CASSLPGTRDNEQFF
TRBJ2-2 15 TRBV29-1 CSVEGGIAPPGELFF
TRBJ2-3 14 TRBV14 CATSLALSTDTQYF
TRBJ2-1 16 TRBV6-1 CASSEGGQGPWDEQFF
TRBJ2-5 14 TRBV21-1 CAGDSGGRVETQYF
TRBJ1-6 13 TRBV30 CAWRGRENSPLHF
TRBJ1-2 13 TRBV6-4 CASREGASYGYTF
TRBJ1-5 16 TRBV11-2 CASSFNRGGGNQPQHF
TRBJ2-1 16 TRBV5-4 CASSPGRDRVVGEQFF
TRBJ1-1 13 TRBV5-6 CASSSWGGPEAFF
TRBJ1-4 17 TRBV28 CASSSHGTDTTNEKLFF
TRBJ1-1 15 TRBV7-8 CASSVVSQGAPEAFF
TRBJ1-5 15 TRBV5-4 CASSVRTGHYQPQHF
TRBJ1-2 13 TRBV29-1 CSDSTGGRDGYTF
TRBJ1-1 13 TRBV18 CASSLTGNGEAFF
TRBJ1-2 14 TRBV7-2 CASSFRGKNDGYTF
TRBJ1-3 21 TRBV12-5 CASGLVLRPTEWGLGGNTIYF
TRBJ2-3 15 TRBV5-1 CASSIGTSSTDTQYF
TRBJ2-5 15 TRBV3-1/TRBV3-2 CASSQAGTPGGTQYF
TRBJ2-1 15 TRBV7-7 CASSLEAGGVNEQFF
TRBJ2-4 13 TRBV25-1 CASSGAVEGIQYF
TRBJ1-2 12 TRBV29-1 CSVEDSNYGYTF
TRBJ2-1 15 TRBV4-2 CASSQRGGYYNEQFF
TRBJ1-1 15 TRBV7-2 CASSSIWTENTEAFF
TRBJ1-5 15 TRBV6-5 CASSTDRVYVQPQHF
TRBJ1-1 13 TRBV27 CASSLGRDTEAFF
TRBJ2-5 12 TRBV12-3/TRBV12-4 CASRQGQETQYF
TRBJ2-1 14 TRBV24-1 CATSDREIYNEQFF
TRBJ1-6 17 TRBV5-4 CASSYPFGGAGGSPLHF
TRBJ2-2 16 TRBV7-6 CASSQPGTERTGELFF
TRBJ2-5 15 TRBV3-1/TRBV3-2 CASSQDRTSYATQYF
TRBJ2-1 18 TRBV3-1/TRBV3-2 CASSPARVAGDIYNEQFF
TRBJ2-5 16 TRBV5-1 CASSSGLGLSQETQYF